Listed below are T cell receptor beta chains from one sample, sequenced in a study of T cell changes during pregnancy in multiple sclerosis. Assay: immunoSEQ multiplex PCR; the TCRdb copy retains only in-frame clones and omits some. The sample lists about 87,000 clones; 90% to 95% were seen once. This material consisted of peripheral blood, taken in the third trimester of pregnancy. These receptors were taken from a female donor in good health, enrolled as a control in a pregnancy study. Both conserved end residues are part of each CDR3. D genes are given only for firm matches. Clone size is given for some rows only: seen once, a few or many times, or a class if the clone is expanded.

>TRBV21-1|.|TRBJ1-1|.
TGTGCCAGCAGTAACAGGGAGATTCACACTGAAGCTTTCTTT
CASSNREIHTEAFF
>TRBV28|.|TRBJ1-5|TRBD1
TGTGCCAGCAGGAAACAGGGGGGCGGCAATCAGCCCCAGCATTTT
CASRKQGGGNQPQHF
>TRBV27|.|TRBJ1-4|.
TGTGCCAGCAGTTTAGCAGGGGTGGGTGAAAAACTGTTTTTT
CASSLAGVGEKLFF
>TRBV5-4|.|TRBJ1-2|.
TGTGCCAGCAGCTTGGGGATCCGGGGCGACCCGGGAGGTTACACCTTC
CASSLGIRGDPGGYTF
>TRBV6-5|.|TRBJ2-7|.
TGTGCCAGCAGTCGACAGCATTCCTACGAGCAGTACTTC
CASSRQHSYEQYF
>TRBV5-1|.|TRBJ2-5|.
TGCGCCAGCAGCCAAACTCAAGAGACCCAGTACTTC
CASSQTQETQYF
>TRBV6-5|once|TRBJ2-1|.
TGTGCCAGCAGTCCCGACTATCCGTCCTACAATGAGCAGTTCTTC
CASSPDYPSYNEQFF
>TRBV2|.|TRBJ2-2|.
TGTGCCAGCCACCCTGGGGGGTCAAACACCGGGGAGCTGTTTTTT
CASHPGGSNTGELFF
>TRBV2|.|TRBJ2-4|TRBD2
TGTGCCAGCAGTGAAGTAGTAGCGGGAGCCAAAAACATTCAGTACTTC
CASSEVVAGAKNIQYF
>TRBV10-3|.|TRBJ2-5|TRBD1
TGTGCCATCAGAGGGACAGGGGCGGGACAAGAGACCCAGTACTTC
CAIRGTGAGQETQYF
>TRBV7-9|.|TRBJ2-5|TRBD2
TGTGCCAGCAGCTTAGGGGGGGGAGAGACCCAGTACTTC
CASSLGGGETQYF
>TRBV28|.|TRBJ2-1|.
TGTGCCAGCAGTCCCTCACCCCGCCAGGGAGGCTACAATGAGCAGTTCTTC
CASSPSPRQGGYNEQFF
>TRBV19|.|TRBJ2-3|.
TGTGCCAGTTCGCTCGAAAAGGGGCCAACCACAGATACGCAGTATTTT
CASSLEKGPTTDTQYF
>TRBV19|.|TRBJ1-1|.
TGTGCCAGTAGTTCTCAGGGTGCTTCTGAAGCTTTCTTT
CASSSQGASEAFF
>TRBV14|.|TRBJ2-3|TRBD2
TGTGCCAGCAGCCACCGGGACTACCCTGACACAGATACGCAGTATTTT
CASSHRDYPDTDTQYF
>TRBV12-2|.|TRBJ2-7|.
.
CASRLVAGGSYEQYF
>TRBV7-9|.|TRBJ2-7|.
TGTGCCAGCAGCTCACCGAGCTCCTACGAGCAGTACTTC
CASSSPSSYEQYF
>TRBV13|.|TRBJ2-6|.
TGTGCCAGCAGGTACCGGTCTGGGGCCAACGTCCTGACTTTC
CASRYRSGANVLTF
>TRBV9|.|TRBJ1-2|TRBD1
TGTGCCAGCAGCCCCCTTGGCAGGGGGCTTATCGACTATGGCTACACCTTC
CASSPLGRGLIDYGYTF
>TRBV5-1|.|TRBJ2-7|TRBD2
TGCGCCAGCAGGTATTTTCTAGCGGGAGACTCCGAGCAGTACTTC
CASRYFLAGDSEQYF